Each of the 10 T cell receptor beta chains below was sequenced from the same sample in a study of blood T cell repertoires in COVID-19 (TCRdb year 2020). Library preparation employed the immunoSEQ multiplex PCR assay. The table was pulled from immuneACCESS by TCRdb, which kept in-frame rearrangements only. Such tables lose some clones; where checked, under half of the loss comes from unresolved V genes, and the rest has no known cause. This sample holds 150,000 to 200,000 clones; 88% were observed only once. The ten largest clonotypes hold 2% to 2.5% of the sample. The sequenced sample consisted of peripheral blood. These TCRs come from a man aged 50-59 years who had recovered from COVID-19.

The rearrangement links TRBV7-9 to TRBJ2-1, with 14 nucleotides matching TRBD2. Germline CDR1 is SEHNR and CDR2 is FQNEAQ (reference sequence). With 3 bases clipped from V and 9 bases from J, the junction kept 4 bases outside the gene matches. The CDR3 runs to 15 residues. CDR3 amino acids: CASSLGLAGVGEQFF. In DNA form, the CDR3 reads TGTGCCAGCAGCTTGGGACTAGCGGGAGTTGGTGAGCAGTTCTTC.

The chain couples TRBV4-3 to TRBJ2-7; 7 bases match TRBD2. Germline V CDR1 and CDR2: LGHNA, YSLEER. With 0 bases clipped from V and 7 bases from J, the junction kept 6 bases outside the gene matches. There are 14 residues in the CDR3. The CDR3, as DNA: TGCGCCAGCAGCCAAGATACGAGGGAGGGTGAGCAGTACTTC. Translation gives CASSQDTREGEQYF.

The chain carries TRBV15 and TRBJ2-5; tentative D call: TRBD2 (5 bases). V lost 5 bases, J lost 5 bases, and 12 bases lay in between. The CDR3 is made up of 13 amino acids. Germline CDR1 and CDR2: LNHNV and YYDKDF (reference sequence). The DNA of the CDR3 is TGTGCCACCAGCCCCAGCACTAGGGAGACCCAGTACTTC. It codes for CATSPSTRETQYF.

J is TRBJ2-4 and V is TRBV4-3, with TRBD1 identical over 7 bases. Germline CDR1 is LGHNA and CDR2 is YSLEER. The CDR3 runs 16 residues. Trimming cost V 2 bases and J 1 base; bases outside gene matches: 5. The CDR3 loop reads CASSQNDRDAKNIQYF. The CDR3, as DNA: TGCGCCAGCAGCCAAAATGACAGGGACGCCAAAAACATTCAGTACTTC.

This chain connects TRBV18 to TRBJ1-4; perhaps TRBD1 as D (6 bases). CDR1 KGHSH and CDR2 LQKENI come from the germline V gene. The V gene lost 2 bases and the J gene lost 1 base, with 8 bases spanning the gap. The CDR3 runs to 15 residues. The CDR3 region has the DNA TGTGCCAGCTCACCAAAACAGGGAACTAATGAAAAACTGTTTTTT. Amino acid sequence: CASSPKQGTNEKLFF. Based on the CDR3 plus reference TRBV18 and TRBJ1-4, the full variable domain is NAGVMQNPRHLVRRRGQEARLRCSPMKGHSHVYWYRQLPEEGLKFMVYLQKENIIDESGMPKERFSAEFPKEGPSILRIQQVVRGDSAAYFCASSPKQGTNEKLFFGSGTQLSVL.

The chain joins TRBV11-3 to TRBJ2-3; D is possibly TRBD2 (5 bases). The germline gives CDR1 SGHNT, CDR2 YENEEA. V was clipped by 10 bases and J by 9 bases, with 23 bases between them. The CDR3 totals 14 residues. CDR3 protein: CATQESKDRRTQYF. CDR3 DNA: TGTGCCACCCAGGAGAGTAAGGATCGGAGGACGCAGTATTTT.

The chain employs TRBV2 and TRBJ2-5, with 16 bases fitting TRBD2. V lost 6 bases and J lost 4; bases outside the gene matches: 5. The V gene's germline CDR1 is SNHLY and CDR2 FYNNEI. This CDR3 region has 16 residues. The CDR3 reads CASSYGTSGRAETQYF. Here the CDR3 DNA reads TGTGCCAGCAGCTACGGGACTAGCGGGAGGGCAGAGACCCAGTACTTC.

The V call is TRBV6-5, the J call TRBJ2-7; D might be TRBD1 (6 bases). Germline CDR1 reads MNHEY; CDR2 reads SVGAGI. V was clipped by 6 bases and J by 2 bases, with 11 bases between them. The CDR3 loop spans 13 amino acids. The CDR3 DNA reads TGTGCCAGCAGGGACGGGACACCCTACGAGCAGTACTTC. This gives the protein CASRDGTPYEQYF.

V usage is TRBV9 and J usage is TRBJ2-1, with 12 bases that match TRBD2. Germline-derived CDR1 and CDR2 are SGDLS and YYNGEE. This CDR3 spans 14 amino acids. V gave up 4 bases and J gave up 9 bases; unmatched junction bases: 5. The DNA for the CDR3 is TGTGCCAGCAGCACGCGGACTAGCGGGGCTGAGCAGTTCTTC. Amino acid sequence: CASSTRTSGAEQFF.

The V and J genes are TRBV15 and TRBJ1-1, with TRBD1 matching 9 bases. V lost 6 bases to trimming and J lost 8 bases; unmatched junction nucleotides: 16. Germline V gene sequence: CDR1 LNHNV, CDR2 YYDKDF (reference sequence). The length of the CDR3 is 16 residues. The CDR3 reads CATSSTGGPQIPEAFF. The CDR3 DNA sequence: TGTGCCACCAGTTCGACAGGGGGGCCGCAAATACCAGAAGCTTTCTTT.